This T cell receptor (beta chain) was recorded in a study of blood T cell repertoires in COVID-19. Study summary: Sites across the United States, Italy and Spain contributed samples from acute and convalescent COVID-19. In each case, the material was cDNA or gDNA derived from T cells, B-cell-depleted T cells, or PBMCs.

V lost 4 bases and J 6 bases, leaving 17 bases between the germline ends. Per germline, CDR1 SGDLS and CDR2 YYNGEE. The CDR3 runs to 15 residues. Original analysis: Amplification with reference gene primers provided the estimates of nucleated cell counts. Measured with immunoSEQ multiplex PCR; TCRdb has only the in-frame clones, and not every one. V, J and clone size were drawn from that table, and D and trimming were deduced from the DNA. The data hold over 90,000 clones, with around 80% observed a single time. The chain carries TRBV9 and TRBJ2-1; the D gene is possibly TRBD2 (6 bases). This sequence was found in a man aged 45-65 years with active or convalescent COVID-19. The sequenced sample was peripheral blood. This chain's CDR3 is CASSLGLSTGNEQFF. CDR3 nucleotides: TGTGCCAGCAGCTTGGGACTCTCAACGGGCAATGAGCAGTTCTTC.